This TCR beta chain was sequenced in a study of blood T cell repertoires in COVID-19. As for the study in general: Whether acute or convalescent, the COVID-19 samples came from the United States, Italy and Spain. PBMCs, B-cell-depleted T cells, or T cells were the source of the cDNA or gDNA that made up the material.

Germline loops: CDR1 SNHLY, CDR2 FYNNEI. V gave up 5 bases and J gave up 7 bases; unmatched junction bases: 8. The CDR3 length is 14 residues. The authors' processing: Cell counts per sample came from amplifying reference gene primers. Using immunoSEQ multiplex PCR, the repertoire was profiled, and TCRdb retains in-frame clones only, with some absent. V and J calls and clone size are as listed in that table; D and trimming were resolved from the DNA. The data hold about 51,000 clones, with 80% to 95% observed a single time. This clonotype originated in a man between 45 and 60 years old with acute or convalescent COVID-19. Material for sequencing was peripheral blood. The chain uses TRBV2 and TRBJ2-1; 7 nucleotides match TRBD2. CDR3 sequence (DNA): TGTGCCAGCAGTAGGACTAGGGGTTTAAATGAGCAGTTCTTC. It encodes CASSRTRGLNEQFF.